This TCR beta chain derives from a study of OX40 agonist ivuxolimab in advanced cancers. Assay: immunoSEQ multiplex PCR; the TCRdb copy retains only in-frame clones and omits some. The repertoire holds almost 35,000 clones, roughly four fifths seen once, with about 10% in the top ten. V was pared by 6 bases and J by 5 bases, with 4 bases of the junction left unmatched. CDR3 length equals 13 residues. Germline assignment: CDR1 LNHDA and CDR2 SQIVND (reference sequence). The specimen comprised CD4+ or CD8+ T cells sorted from blood, sampled in a trial of the OX40 agonist ivuxolimab. The receptor comes from an adult with an advanced solid tumor such as melanoma, head and neck, liver or kidney cancer. The chain combines TRBV19 with TRBJ1-1, with TRBD1 matching over 9 bases. CDR3 protein: CASRGQGKTEAFF. Written as DNA, the CDR3 is TGTGCCAGTAGGGGACAGGGTAAAACTGAAGCTTTCTTT.